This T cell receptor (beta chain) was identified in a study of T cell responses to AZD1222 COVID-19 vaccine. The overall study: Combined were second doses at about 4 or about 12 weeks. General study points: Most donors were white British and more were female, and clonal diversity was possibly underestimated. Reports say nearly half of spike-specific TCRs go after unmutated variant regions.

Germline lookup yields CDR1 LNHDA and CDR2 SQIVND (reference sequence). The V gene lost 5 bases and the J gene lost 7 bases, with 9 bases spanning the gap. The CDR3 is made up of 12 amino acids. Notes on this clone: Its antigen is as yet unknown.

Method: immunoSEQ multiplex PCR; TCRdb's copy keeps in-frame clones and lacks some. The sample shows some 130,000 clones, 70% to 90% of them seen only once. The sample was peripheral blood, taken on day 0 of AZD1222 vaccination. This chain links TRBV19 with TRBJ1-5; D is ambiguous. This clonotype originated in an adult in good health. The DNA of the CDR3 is TGTGCCAGTAGTTTACTAGGGCAGCCCCAGCATTTT. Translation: CASSLLGQPQHF.